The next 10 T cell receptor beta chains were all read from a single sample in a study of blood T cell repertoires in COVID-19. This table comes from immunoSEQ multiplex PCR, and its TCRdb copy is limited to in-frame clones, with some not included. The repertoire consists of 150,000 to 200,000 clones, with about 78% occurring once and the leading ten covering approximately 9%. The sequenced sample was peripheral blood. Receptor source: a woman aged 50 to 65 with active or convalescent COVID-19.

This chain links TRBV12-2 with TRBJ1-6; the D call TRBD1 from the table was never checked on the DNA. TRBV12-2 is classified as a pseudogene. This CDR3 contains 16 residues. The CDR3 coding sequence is TGTGCAAGTCGCTTAGCGCAGGAGGGGGCACATTCACCCCTCCACTTT. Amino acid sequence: CASRLAQEGAHSPLHF.

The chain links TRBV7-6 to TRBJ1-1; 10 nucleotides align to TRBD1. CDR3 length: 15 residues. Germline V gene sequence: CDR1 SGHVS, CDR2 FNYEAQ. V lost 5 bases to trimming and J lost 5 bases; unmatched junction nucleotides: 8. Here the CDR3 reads CASSTRDRGYTEAFF. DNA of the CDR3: TGTGCCAGCAGCACTAGGGACAGGGGATATACTGAAGCTTTCTTT.

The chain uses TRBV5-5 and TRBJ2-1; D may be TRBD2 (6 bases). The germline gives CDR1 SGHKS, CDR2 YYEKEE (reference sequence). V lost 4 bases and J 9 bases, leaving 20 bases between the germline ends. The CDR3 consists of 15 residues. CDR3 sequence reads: CASSLAQALGGEQFF. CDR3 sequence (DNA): TGTGCCAGCAGCCTTGCACAGGCCCTGGGGGGTGAGCAGTTCTTC. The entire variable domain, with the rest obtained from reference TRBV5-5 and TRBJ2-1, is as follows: DAGVTQSPTHLIKTRGQQVTLRCSPISGHKSVSWYQQVLGQGPQFIFQYYEKEERGRGNFPDRFSARQFPNYSSELNVNALLLGDSALYLCASSLAQALGGEQFFGPGTRLTVL.

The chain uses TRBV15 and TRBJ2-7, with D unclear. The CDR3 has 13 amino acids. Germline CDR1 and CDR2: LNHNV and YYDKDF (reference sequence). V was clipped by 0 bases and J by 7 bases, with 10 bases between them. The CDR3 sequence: CATSRDLRREQYF. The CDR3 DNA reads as TGTGCCACCAGCAGAGATTTGAGGCGAGAGCAGTACTTC.

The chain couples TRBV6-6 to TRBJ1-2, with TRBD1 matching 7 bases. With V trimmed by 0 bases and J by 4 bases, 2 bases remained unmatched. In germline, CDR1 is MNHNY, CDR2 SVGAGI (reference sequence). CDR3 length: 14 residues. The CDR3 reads CASSYSRDSYGYTF. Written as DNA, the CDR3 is TGTGCCAGCAGTTACTCGAGGGACAGCTATGGCTACACCTTC.

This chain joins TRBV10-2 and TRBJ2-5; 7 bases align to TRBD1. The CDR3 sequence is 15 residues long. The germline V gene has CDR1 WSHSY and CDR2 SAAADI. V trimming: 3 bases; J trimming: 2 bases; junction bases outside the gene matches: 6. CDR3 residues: CASSDTGQMQETQYF. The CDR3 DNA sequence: TGCGCCAGCAGTGACACGGGACAGATGCAAGAGACCCAGTACTTC.

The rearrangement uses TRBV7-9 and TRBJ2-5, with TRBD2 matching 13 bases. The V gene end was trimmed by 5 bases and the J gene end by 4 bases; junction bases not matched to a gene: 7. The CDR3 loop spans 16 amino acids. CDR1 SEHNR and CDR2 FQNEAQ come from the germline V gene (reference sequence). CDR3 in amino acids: CASSKTSGRSPETQYF. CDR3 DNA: TGTGCCAGCAGCAAGACTAGCGGGAGGAGTCCAGAGACCCAGTACTTC.

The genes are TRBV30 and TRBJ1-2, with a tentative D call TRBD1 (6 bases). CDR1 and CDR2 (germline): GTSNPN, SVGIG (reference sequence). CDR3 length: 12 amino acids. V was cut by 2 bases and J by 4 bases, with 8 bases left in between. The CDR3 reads CAWSRGSYGYTF. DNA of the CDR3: TGTGCCTGGAGTAGGGGGAGCTATGGCTACACCTTC.

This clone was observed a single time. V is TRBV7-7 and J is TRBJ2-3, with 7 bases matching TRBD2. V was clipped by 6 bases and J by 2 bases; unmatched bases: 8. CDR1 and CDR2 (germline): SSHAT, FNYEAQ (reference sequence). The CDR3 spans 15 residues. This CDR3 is CASSLSGGITDTQYF. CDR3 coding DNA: TGTGCCAGCAGTCTCTCGGGAGGCATCACAGATACGCAGTATTTT.

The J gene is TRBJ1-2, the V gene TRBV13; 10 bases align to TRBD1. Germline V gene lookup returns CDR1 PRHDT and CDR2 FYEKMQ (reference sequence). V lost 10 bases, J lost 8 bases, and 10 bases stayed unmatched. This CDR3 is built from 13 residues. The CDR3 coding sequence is TGTGCCACCAACCGACAGGGGGCGGGGGGCTACACCTTC. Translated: CATNRQGAGGYTF.